This T cell receptor (beta chain) was profiled in a study of early T cells in non-severe SARS-CoV-2 infection. At the level of the study: Unsorted whole blood bulk RNA was sequenced, with unpaired chains. Findings and limits, study-wide: Sequences matched to VDJdb favored anti-spike CD8 responses, while private and CD4 specificities were missed.

Ten or more counts support this clonotype. Antigen specificity is unknown. The CDR3 covers 13 residues. Germline assignment: CDR1 GTSNPN and CDR2 SVGIG (reference sequence). V shed 5 bases and J shed 1 base, with 11 bases lying between them. Researchers tagged individual cDNA molecules with unique molecular identifiers. TCRdb recomputed calls from the 5' RACE reads with MiXCR, one row per CDR3 protein. The sample holds approximately 99,000 distinct CDR3 sequences; 9.5% to 13% are singletons and the top ten take less than 3.5%. Sequencing input: whole blood. The clonotype was recovered from an adult who was a healthcare worker with PCR-confirmed SARS-CoV-2 infection or an uninfected control (not recorded which). The chain joins TRBV30 to TRBJ1-1, with D maybe TRBD1 (6 bases). The CDR3 DNA reads TGTGCCTGGGACAGGAGAAAGAACACTGAAGCTTTCTTT. Its translation: CAWDRRKNTEAFF.